This note documents a single T cell receptor beta chain sequence. The antigen remains undetermined. Other DNA variants within this sample encode the same CDR3. These data come from a study of a mutant IDH1 vaccine in newly diagnosed glioma. Regarding time point: week 35, safety follow-up. Vaccination comprised doses that each held 300 ug of mutant IDH1 20-mer peptide, plus topical imiquimod. Diagnosis in the donors showed new WHO grade 3 or 4 astrocytomas that were IDH1-mutant and ATRX-lost. The method was immunoSEQ multiplex PCR; TCRdb's version includes in-frame clones alone and lacks a portion of them. The sample consists of tens of thousands of clones, more than 75% of them appearing once. Per the germline V gene, CDR1 is MNHEY and CDR2 is SVGAGI. The CDR3 sequence is 15 residues long. With 5 bases clipped from V and 0 bases from J, the junction kept 4 bases outside the gene matches.

V gene TRBV6-5 combines with J gene TRBJ1-5; 7 nucleotides line up with TRBD1. This TCR was sampled from a man aged 25-45 years with glioma. Sequences were derived from PBMCs, sampled from a glioma patient whose treatment included an IDH1 peptide vaccine. The CDR3 spells CASSLTGDSNQPQHF. The CDR3 DNA is TGTGCCAGCAGTCTTACAGGGGATAGCAATCAGCCCCAGCATTTT.